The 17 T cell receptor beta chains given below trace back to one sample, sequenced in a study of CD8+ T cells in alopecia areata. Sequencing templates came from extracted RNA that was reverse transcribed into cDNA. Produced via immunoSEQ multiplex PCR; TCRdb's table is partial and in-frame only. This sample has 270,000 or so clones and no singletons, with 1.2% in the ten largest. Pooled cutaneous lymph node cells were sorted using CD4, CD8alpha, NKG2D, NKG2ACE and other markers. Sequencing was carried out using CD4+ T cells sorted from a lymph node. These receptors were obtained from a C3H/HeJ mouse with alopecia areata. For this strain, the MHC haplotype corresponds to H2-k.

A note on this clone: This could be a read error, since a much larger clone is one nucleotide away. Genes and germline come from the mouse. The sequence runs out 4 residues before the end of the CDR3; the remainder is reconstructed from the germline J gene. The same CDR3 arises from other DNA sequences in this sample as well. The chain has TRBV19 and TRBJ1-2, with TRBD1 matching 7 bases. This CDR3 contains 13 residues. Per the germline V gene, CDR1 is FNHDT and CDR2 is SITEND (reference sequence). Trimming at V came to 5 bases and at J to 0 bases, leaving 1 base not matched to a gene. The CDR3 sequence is CASSGQANSDYTF. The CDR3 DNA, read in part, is TGTGCCAGCAGCGGACAGGCAAACTCC.

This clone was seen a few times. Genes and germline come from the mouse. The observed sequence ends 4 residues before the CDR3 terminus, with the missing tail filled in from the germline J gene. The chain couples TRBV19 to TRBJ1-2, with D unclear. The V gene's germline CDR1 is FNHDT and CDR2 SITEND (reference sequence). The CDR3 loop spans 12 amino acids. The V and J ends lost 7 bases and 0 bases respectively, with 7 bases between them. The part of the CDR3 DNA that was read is TGTGCCAGCCTAAGGGCAAACTCC. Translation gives CASLRANS. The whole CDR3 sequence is CASLRANSDYTF.

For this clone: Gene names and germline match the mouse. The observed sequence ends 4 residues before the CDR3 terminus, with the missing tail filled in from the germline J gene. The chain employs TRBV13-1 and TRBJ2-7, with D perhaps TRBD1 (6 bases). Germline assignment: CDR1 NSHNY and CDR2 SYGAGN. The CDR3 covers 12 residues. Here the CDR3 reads CASSVDSYEQYF. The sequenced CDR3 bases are TGTGCCAGCAGTGTGGACAGTTAT.

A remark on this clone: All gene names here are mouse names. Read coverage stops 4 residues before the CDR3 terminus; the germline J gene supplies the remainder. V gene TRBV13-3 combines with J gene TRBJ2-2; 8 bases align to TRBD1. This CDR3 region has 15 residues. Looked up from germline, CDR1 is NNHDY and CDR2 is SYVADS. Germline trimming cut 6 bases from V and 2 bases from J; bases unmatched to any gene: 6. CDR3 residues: CASNGQGGNTGQLYF. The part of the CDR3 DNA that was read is TGTGCCAGCAATGGACAGGGTGGTAACACCGGG. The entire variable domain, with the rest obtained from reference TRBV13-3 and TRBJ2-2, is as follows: EAAVTQSPRSKVAVTGGKVTLSCHQTNNHDYMYWYRQDTGHGLRLIHYSYVADSTEKGDIPDGYKASRPSQENFSLILELASLSQTAVYFCASNGQGGNTGQLYFGEGSKLTVL.

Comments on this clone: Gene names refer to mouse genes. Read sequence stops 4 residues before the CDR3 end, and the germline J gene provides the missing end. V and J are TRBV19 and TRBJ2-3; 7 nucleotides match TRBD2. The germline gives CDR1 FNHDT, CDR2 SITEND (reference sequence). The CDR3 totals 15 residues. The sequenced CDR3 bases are TGTGCCAGCAGTCCGGGACGGGGGGGAAGAGAA. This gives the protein CASSPGRGGRE. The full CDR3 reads CASSPGRGGRETLYF.

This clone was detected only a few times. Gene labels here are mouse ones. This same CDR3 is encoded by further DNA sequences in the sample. The part of the CDR3 DNA that was read is TGCACCTGCAGTGCAGATCGACAAACA. This gives the protein CTCSADRQT. In full, the CDR3 reads CTCSADRQTEVFF. V usage is TRBV1 and J usage is TRBJ1-1; unclear D gene. The read stops 4 residues short of the end of the CDR3; the missing end is completed from the germline J gene. This CDR3 comprises 13 residues. Germline V lookup: CDR1 NSQYPW, CDR2 LRSPGD (reference sequence).

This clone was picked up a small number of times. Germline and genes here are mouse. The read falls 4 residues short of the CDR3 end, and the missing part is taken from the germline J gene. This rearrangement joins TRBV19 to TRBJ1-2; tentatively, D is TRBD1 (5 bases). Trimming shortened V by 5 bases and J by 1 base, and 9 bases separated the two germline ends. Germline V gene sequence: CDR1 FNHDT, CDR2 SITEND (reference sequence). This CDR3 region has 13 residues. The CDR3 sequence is CASSSRENSDYTF. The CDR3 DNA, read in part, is TGTGCCAGCAGCTCCAGGGAAAACTCC.

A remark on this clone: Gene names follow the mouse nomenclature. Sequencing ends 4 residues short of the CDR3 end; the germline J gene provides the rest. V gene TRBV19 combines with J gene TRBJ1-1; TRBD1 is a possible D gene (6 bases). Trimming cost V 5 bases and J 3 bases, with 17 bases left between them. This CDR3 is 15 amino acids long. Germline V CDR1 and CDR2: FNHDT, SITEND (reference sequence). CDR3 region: CASRRQAGGDTEVFF. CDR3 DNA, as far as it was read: TGTGCCAGCAGACGACAGGCGGGAGGGGACACA.

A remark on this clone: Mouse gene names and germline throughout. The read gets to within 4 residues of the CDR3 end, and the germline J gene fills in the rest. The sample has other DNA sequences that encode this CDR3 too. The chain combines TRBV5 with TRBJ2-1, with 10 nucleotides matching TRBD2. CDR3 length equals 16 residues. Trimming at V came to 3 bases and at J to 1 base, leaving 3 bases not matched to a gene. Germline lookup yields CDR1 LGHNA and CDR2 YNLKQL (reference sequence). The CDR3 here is CASSHQTGGNYAEQFF. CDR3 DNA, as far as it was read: TGTGCCAGCAGCCACCAGACTGGGGGGAACTATGCT.

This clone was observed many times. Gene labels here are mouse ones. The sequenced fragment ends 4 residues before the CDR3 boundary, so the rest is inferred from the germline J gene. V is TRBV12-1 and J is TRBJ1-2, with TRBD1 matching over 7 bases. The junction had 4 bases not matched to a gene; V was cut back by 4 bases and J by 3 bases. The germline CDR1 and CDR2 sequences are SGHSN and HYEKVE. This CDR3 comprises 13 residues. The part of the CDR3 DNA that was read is TGTGCCAGCTCCCCTGACAGGGACTCC. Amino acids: CASSPDRDS. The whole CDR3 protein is CASSPDRDSDYTF. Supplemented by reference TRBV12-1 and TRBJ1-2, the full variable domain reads DSGVVQSPRHIIKEKGGRSVLTCIPISGHSNVVWYQQTLGKELKFLIQHYEKVERDKGFLPSRFSVQQFDDYHSEMNMSALELEDSAMYFCASSPDRDSDYTFGSGTRLLVI.

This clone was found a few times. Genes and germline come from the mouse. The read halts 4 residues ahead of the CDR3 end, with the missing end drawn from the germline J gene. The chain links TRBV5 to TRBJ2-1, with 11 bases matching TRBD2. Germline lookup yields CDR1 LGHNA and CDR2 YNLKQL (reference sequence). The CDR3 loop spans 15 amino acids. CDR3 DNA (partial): TGTGCCAGCAGCCAAGAACTGGGGGGGCGGGCT. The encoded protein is CASSQELGGRA. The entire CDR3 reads CASSQELGGRAEQFF.

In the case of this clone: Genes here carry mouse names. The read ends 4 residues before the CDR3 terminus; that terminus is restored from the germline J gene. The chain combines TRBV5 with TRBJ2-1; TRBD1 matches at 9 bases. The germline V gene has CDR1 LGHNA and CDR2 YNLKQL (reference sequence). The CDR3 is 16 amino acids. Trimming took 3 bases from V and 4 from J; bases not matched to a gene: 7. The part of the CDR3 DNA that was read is TGTGCCAGCAGCCACACAGGGGGCGCGGGGTATGCT. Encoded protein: CASSHTGGAGYA. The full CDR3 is CASSHTGGAGYAEQFF.

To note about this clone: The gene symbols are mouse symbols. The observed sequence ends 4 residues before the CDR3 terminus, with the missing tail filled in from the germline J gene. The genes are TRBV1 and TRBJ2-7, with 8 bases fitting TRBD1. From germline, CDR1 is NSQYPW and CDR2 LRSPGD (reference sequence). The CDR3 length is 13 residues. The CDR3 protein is CTCSVRDRYEQYF. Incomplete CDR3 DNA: TGCACCTGCAGTGTCCGGGACAGGTAT.

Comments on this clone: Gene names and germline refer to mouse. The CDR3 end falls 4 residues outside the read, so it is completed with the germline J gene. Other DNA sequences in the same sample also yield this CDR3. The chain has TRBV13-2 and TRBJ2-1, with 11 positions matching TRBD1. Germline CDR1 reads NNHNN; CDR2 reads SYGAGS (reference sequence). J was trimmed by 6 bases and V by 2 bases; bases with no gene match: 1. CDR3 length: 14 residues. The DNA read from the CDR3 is TGTGCCAGCGGTGACGGGACAGGGGGTGCT. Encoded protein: CASGDGTGGA. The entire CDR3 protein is CASGDGTGGAEQFF.

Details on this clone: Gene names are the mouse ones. The sequenced CDR3 bases are TGTGCCAGCAGCCACCCCGGGACAAAAGAC. Its protein is CASSHPGTKD. The whole CDR3 sequence reads CASSHPGTKDTQYF. This rearrangement joins TRBV5 to TRBJ2-5; possibly TRBD1 for D (6 bases). Read data end 4 residues before the CDR3 end; the end is taken from the germline J gene. Germline assignment: CDR1 LGHNA and CDR2 YNLKQL (reference sequence). The CDR3 spans 14 residues.

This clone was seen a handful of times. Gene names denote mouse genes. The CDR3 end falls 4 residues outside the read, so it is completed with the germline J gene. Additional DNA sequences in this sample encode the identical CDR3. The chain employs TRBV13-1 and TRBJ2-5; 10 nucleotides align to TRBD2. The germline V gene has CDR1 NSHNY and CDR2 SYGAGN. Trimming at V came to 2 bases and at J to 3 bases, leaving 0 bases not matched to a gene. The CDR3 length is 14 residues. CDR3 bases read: TGTGCCAGCAGTGAGGACTGGGGGCAAGAC. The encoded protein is CASSEDWGQD. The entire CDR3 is CASSEDWGQDTQYF.

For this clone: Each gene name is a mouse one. The covered CDR3 bases are TGTGCCAGCAGTGTCAGGACTAGTGCAGAA. This encodes CASSVRTSAE. The CDR3 as a whole reads CASSVRTSAETLYF. The rearrangement links TRBV13-1 to TRBJ2-3, with D perhaps matching TRBD2 (5 bases). The CDR3 is cut off 4 residues early in the read; its end comes from the germline J gene. The V gene's germline CDR1 is NSHNY and CDR2 SYGAGN. Trimming removed 3 bases at V and 0 bases at J, with 8 bases between. CDR3 length: 14 amino acids.